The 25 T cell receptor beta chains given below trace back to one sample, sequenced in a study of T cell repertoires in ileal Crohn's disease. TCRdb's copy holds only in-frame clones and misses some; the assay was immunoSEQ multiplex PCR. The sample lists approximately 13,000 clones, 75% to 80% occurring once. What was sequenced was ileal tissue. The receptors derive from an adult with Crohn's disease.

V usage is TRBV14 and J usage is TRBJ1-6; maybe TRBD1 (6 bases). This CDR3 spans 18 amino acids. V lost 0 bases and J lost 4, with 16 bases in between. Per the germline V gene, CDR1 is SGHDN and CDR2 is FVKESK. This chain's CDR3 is CASSQDIRSTGYNSPLHF. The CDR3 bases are TGTGCCAGCAGCCAAGATATCCGATCGACAGGTTATAATTCACCCCTCCACTTT.

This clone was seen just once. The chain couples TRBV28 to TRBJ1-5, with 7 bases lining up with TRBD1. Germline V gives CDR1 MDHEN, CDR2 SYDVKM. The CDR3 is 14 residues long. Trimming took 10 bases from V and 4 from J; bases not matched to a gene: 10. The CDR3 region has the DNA TGTGCCACCTCAGGGGGAAGAAAAAATCAGCCCCAGCATTTT. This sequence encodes CATSGGRKNQPQHF.

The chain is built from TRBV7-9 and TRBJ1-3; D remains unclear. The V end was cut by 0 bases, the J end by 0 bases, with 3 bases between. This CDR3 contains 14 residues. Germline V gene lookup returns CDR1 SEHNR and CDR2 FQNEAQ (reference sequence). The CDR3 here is CASSLANSGNTIYF. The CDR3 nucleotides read TGTGCCAGCAGCTTAGCTAACTCTGGAAACACCATATATTTT. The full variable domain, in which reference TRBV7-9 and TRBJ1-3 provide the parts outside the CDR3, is DTGVSQNPRHKITKRGQNVTFRCDPISEHNRLYWYRQTLGQGPEFLTYFQNEAQLEKSRLLSDRFSAERPKGSFSTLEIQRTEQGDSAMYLCASSLANSGNTIYFGEGSWLTVV.

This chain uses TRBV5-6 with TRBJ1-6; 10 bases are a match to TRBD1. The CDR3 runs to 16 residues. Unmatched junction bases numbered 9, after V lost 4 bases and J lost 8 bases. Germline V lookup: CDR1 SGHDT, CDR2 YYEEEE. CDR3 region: CASSTRQGAQYSPLHF. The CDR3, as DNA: TGTGCCAGCAGCACCCGACAGGGGGCGCAGTATTCACCCCTCCACTTT.

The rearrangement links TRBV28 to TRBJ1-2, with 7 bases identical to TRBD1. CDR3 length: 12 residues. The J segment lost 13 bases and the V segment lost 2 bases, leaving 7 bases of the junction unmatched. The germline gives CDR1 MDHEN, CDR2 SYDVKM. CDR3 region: CASSLQTGQRTF. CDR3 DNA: TGTGCCAGCAGTTTACAGACAGGGCAGCGCACCTTC.

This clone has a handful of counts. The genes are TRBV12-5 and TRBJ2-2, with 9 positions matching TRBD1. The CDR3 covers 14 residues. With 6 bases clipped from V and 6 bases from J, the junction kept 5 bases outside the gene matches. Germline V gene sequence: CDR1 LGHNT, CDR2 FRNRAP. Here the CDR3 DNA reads TGTGCTAGTGGCCAAGACAGGGGGGCCGGGGAGCTGTTTTTT. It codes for CASGQDRGAGELFF.

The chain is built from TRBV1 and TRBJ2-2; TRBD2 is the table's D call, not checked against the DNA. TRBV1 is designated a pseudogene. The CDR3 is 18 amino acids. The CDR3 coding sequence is TGCACCAGCAGCCAAGATCTTGCGGCCAGCCTGACGAACGGGGAGCTGTTTTTT. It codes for CTSSQDLAASLTNGELFF.

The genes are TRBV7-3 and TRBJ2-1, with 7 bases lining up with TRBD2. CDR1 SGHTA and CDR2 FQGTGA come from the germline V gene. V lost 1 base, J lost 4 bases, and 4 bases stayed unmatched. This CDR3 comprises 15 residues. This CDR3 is CASSLKSGDYNEQFF. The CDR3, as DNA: TGTGCCAGCAGCTTAAAAAGCGGGGATTACAATGAGCAGTTCTTC.

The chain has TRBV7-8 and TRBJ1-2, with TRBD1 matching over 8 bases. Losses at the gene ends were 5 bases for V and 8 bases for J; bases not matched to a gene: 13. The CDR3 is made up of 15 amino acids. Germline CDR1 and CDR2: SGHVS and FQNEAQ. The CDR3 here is CASSPPTGVYSGYTF. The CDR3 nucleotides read TGTGCCAGCAGCCCGCCGACAGGGGTGTACTCAGGCTACACCTTC.

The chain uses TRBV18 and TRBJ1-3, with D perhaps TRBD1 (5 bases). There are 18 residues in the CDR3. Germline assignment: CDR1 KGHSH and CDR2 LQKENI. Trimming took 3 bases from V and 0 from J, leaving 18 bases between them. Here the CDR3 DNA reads TGTGCCAGCTCACCCCCAGGGCGAAACCGGTTCTCTGGAAACACCATATATTTT. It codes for CASSPPGRNRFSGNTIYF.

In DNA, the CDR3 is TGTGCCACCCTAGACTTAGCGGGGGGCACAGATACGCAGTATTTT. Its protein is CATLDLAGGTDTQYF. The genes are TRBV6-1 and TRBJ2-3; 9 bases match TRBD2. The CDR3 has 15 residues. The germline CDR1 and CDR2 sequences are MNHNS and SASEGT. V gave up 10 bases and J gave up 1 base; unmatched junction bases: 9.

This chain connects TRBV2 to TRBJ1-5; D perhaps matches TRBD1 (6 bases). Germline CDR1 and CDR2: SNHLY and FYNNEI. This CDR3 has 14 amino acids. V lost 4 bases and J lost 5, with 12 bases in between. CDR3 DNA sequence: TGTGCCAGCAGTGTTACAGGGTATGATCAGCCCCAGCATTTT. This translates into CASSVTGYDQPQHF.

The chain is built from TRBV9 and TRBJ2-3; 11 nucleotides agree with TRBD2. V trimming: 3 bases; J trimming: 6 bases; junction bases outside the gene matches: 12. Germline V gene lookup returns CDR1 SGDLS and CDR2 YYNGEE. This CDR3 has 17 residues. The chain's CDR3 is CASSGGLLAGAADTQYF. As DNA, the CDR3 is TGTGCCAGCAGCGGGGGGTTACTAGCGGGGGCCGCTGATACGCAGTATTTT.

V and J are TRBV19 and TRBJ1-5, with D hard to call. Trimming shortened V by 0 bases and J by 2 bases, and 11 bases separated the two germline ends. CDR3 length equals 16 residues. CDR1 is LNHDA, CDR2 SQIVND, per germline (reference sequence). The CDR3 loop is CASSIDRPTGNQPQHF. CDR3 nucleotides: TGTGCCAGTAGTATAGACAGGCCAACAGGCAATCAGCCCCAGCATTTT.

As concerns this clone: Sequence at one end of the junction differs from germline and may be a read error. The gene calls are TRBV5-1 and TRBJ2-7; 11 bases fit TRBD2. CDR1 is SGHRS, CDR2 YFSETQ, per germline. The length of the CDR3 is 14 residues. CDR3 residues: CASRLTSGAQLGYF. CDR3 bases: TGCGCCAGCCGCTTGACTAGCGGGGCGCAACTGGGGTACTTC.

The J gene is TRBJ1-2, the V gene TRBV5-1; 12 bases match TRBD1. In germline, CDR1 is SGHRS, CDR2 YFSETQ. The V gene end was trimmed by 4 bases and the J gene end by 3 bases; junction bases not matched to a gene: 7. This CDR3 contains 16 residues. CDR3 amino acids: CASSPGQGAVYYGYTF. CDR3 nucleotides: TGCGCCAGCAGCCCGGGACAGGGGGCGGTGTACTATGGCTACACCTTC.

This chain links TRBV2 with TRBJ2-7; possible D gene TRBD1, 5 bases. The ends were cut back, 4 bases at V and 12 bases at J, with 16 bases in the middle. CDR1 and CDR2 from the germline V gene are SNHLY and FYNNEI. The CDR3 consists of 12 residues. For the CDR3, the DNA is TGTGCCAGCAGTGGGGAAGGGCGAACAGGGTACTTC. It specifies CASSGEGRTGYF.

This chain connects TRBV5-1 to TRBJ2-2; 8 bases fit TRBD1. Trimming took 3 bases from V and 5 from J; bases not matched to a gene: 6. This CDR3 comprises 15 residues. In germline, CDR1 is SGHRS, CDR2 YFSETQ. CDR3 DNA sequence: TGCGCCAGCAGCTATGACAGGGGCGGGACCGGGGAGCTGTTTTTT. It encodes CASSYDRGGTGELFF.

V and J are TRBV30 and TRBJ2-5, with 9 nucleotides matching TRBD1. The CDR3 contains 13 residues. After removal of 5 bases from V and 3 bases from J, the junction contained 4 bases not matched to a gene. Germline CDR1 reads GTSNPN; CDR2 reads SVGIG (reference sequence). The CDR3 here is CAWGTGRKETQYF. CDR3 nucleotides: TGTGCCTGGGGGACAGGGAGAAAAGAGACCCAGTACTTC.

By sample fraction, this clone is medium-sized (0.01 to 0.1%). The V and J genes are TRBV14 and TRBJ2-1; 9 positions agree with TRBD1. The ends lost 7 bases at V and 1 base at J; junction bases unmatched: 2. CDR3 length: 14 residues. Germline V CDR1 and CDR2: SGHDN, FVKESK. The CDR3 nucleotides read TGTGCCAGCAAGGGGACAGGGTCCTACAATGAGCAGTTCTTC. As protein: CASKGTGSYNEQFF.

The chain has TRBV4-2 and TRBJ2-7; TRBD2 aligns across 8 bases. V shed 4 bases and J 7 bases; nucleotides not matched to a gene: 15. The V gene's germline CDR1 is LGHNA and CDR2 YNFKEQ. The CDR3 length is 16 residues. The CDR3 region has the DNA TGTGCCAGCAGCCGAGAGACTGGCGGGGGGCCCTGGGAGCAGTACTTC. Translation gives CASSRETGGGPWEQYF.

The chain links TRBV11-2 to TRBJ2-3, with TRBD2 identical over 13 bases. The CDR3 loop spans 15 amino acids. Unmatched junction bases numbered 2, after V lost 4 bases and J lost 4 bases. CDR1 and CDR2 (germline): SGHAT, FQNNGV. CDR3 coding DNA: TGTGCCAGCAGCTGGGGACTAGCGGGACCAGATACGCAGTATTTT. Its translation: CASSWGLAGPDTQYF.

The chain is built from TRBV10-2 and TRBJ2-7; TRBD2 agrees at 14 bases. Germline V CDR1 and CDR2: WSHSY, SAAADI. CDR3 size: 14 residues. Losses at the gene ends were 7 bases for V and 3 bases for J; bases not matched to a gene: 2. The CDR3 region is CASTGTSGGYEQYF. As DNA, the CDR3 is TGCGCCAGCACTGGGACTAGCGGGGGCTACGAGCAGTACTTC.

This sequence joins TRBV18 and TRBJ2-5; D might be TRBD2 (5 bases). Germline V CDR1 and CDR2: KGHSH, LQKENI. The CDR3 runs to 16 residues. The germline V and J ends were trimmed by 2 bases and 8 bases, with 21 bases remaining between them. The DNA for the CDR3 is TGTGCCAGCTCACCAGGGGTAGCGAGCTTAAGTGGCACCCAGTACTTC. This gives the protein CASSPGVASLSGTQYF. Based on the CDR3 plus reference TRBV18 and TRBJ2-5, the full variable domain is NAGVMQNPRHLVRRRGQEARLRCSPMKGHSHVYWYRQLPEEGLKFMVYLQKENIIDESGMPKERFSAEFPKEGPSILRIQQVVRGDSAAYFCASSPGVASLSGTQYFGPGTRLLVL.

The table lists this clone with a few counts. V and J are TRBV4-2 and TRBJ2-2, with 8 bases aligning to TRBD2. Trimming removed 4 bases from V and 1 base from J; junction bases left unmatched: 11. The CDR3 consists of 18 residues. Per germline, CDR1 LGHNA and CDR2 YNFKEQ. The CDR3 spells CASSPRPFGGENTGELFF. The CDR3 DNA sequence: TGTGCCAGCAGCCCACGTCCGTTCGGGGGGGAGAACACCGGGGAGCTGTTTTTT.